This TCR beta chain stems from a study of T cell responses to AZD1222 COVID-19 vaccine (dated by TCRdb to 2020 to 2023). For the study in its entirety: Because spike-specific TCR depth and breadth did not differ between the two schedules, AZD1222 recipients who got a second dose at roughly 4 weeks were pooled with those who got a second dose at roughly 12 weeks. A total of approximately 240 trial participants underwent TCR sequencing, of whom about 210 received two doses of AZD1222 and some 26 received two doses of the MenACWY control vaccine. Enrollment into the trials was organized by age into subgroups of 18-55, 56-69 and 70-plus years, and those subgroups contained 148, 28 and 57 TCR-sequenced participants, respectively. Overall results and qualifications from the work: The 56-69-year group was small, and its depth increase did not reach significance, likely because of low power. A significant rise in spike-specific TCR breadth and depth was observed after two AZD1222 doses relative to day 0 and relative to MenACWY recipients. Participants were mostly white British, with more females than males. The authors suggested clonal diversity may have been underestimated. Because no samples from the day 14 peak response were available, repertoires could be characterized only after the peak T cell response. Nearly half of unique spike-specific TCRs reportedly recognized epitopes outside regions mutated in the B.1.351 and B.1.1.7 variants. Vaccine-associated CD4 TCRs spanned the whole spike protein, with dominant responses in regions 160-218 and 743-854. Conclusions about previously exposed vaccinees are limited because only a handful of AZD1222 recipients were SARS-CoV-2 seropositive at baseline.

What the time point label conveys for this sample: baseline before first vaccination. Vaccinee samples came from UK trials COV001 and COV002, including a single-blind randomized controlled phase 2/3 trial of AZD1222 (ChAdOx1 nCoV-19) in healthy adults. Trial participant PBMC samples were collected at day 0 and day 28 after the second dose for TCRbeta chain sequencing. The CDR3 regions of human TCRbeta chains were analyzed by immunosequencing. Under the source paper's analysis protocol: Repertoire TCRs were checked for matches against a reference library of SARS-CoV-2-specific TCRs that had been generated using the MIRA antigen-specificity platform. Breadth meant the fraction of unique TCRs that were SARS-CoV-2-associated, whereas depth meant the fraction of total T cells that were SARS-CoV-2-associated. Each spike-specific TCR was assigned to its reactive spike region and to a CD4 or CD8 class using the MIRA data. Log10-transformed breadth and depth values were compared by one-way ANOVA with Sidak's multiple comparisons tests. As stored in TCRdb, this immuneACCESS dataset retains in-frame rearrangements with V and J assigned. A fraction of the clones does not appear; measured against another copy, unresolved V genes explain less than half of the discrepancy, and the remainder lacks a known reason. That table supplies the V and J calls and clone size; D and trimming were determined from the DNA. Across this sample there are about 160,000 clones, with approximately 90% seen only once. The top ten constitute less than 5.5% of the sample.

This clone showed up just once. It has no known antigen specificity. One base away there is no much larger clone; base qualities are not given. Sequenced material: peripheral blood, taken on day 0 of AZD1222 vaccination. This TCR was sampled from an adult in good health.

CDR3 region: CASSIGTGGGTDTQYF. The DNA sequence reads TGTGCCAGTAGTATCGGGACAGGGGGAGGAACAGATACGCAGTATTTT. The chain uses TRBV19 and TRBJ2-3; 11 of the junction bases match TRBD1. CDR1 and CDR2, per the germline V gene (reference sequence), are LNHDA and SQIVND. The CDR3 sequence holds 16 residues, the cysteine and phenylalanine included. Here the CDR3 DNA is all that survives: 48 bases in frame from base 1. At the junction V is shortened by 3 bases and J by 3 bases; bases outside the gene matches: 5. Beyond the CDR3, the reference TRBV19 and TRBJ2-3 genes provide the residues; the full variable domain reads: DGGITQSPKYLFRKEGQNVTLSCEQNLNHDAMYWYRQDPGQGLRLIYYSQIVNDFQKGDIAEGYSVSREKKESFPLTVTSAQKNPTAFYLCASSIGTGGGTDTQYFGPGTRLTVL.